Presented here are 30 T cell receptor beta chains from one specimen sequenced in a study of control samples from healthy donors and cancer patients. Clones were read by immunoSEQ multiplex PCR, and TCRdb kept only the in-frame ones, dropping some. The sample yields approximately 180,000 clones, roughly 92% seen once. Sequencing input: blood. Receptor source: a woman between 18 and 29 years old in good health.

This rearrangement joins TRBV12-5 to TRBJ1-4; D call uncertain. CDR3 size: 13 residues. Germline V lookup: CDR1 LGHNT, CDR2 FRNRAP. V was shortened by 6 bases and J by 11 bases, with 16 bases between the two germline ends. CDR3 nucleotide sequence: TGTGCTAGTGGAGTGATACGGGGAGCGAAACTGTTTTTT. It encodes CASGVIRGAKLFF.

The chain uses TRBV10-2 and TRBJ2-3, with D perhaps matching TRBD2 (6 bases). V dropped 3 bases and J dropped 2 bases, with 9 bases sitting between them. The CDR3 contains 14 residues. CDR1 WSHSY and CDR2 SAAADI come from the germline V gene. Here the CDR3 DNA reads TGCGCCAGCAGTGACCGGGGGAACACAGATACGCAGTATTTT. It specifies CASSDRGNTDTQYF.

This sequence joins TRBV6-5 and TRBJ1-4; tentative D call: TRBD1 (6 bases). Per the germline V gene, CDR1 is MNHEY and CDR2 is SVGAGI. V was clipped by 10 bases and J by 0 bases, with 15 bases between them. The CDR3 runs 15 residues. The CDR3, as DNA: TGTGCCACCAGGACCCGACAGGCAACTAATGAAAAACTGTTTTTT. It translates to CATRTRQATNEKLFF.

This sequence joins TRBV5-8 and TRBJ1-2, with D possibly matching TRBD1 (6 bases). The germline V gene encodes CDR1 SGHTS and CDR2 YDEGEE. The CDR3 length is 17 residues. V lost 4 bases to trimming and J lost 8 bases, with 27 bases between them. As DNA, the CDR3 is TGTGCCAGCAGCCTTAGGGCCACCGGGACACCAGCAAGCGGCTACACCTTC. This encodes CASSLRATGTPASGYTF.

V and J are TRBV28 and TRBJ1-1, with 10 bases matching TRBD1. This CDR3 has 17 residues. The germline gives CDR1 MDHEN, CDR2 SYDVKM. The V segment lost 3 bases and the J segment 1 base; nucleotides outside the gene matches: 8. The CDR3: CASSFTRQGAGNTEAFF. The CDR3 DNA reads as TGTGCCAGCAGTTTTACCCGACAGGGGGCAGGGAACACTGAAGCTTTCTTT.

The genes are TRBV2 and TRBJ1-3; D unresolved. The CDR3 length is 16 residues. V gave up 6 bases and J gave up 0 bases, with 15 bases separating them. Germline CDR1 and CDR2: SNHLY and FYNNEI. The CDR3 protein is CASRYRDMNSGNTIYF. Written as DNA, the CDR3 is TGTGCCAGCAGATACCGGGATATGAACTCTGGAAACACCATATATTTT.

The chain links TRBV10-2 to TRBJ1-2; 8 bases are a match to TRBD1. J gave up 4 bases and V 2 bases, and 3 bases lay outside the gene matches. The CDR3 length is 14 residues. The V gene's germline CDR1 is WSHSY and CDR2 SAAADI. The CDR3 sequence is CASSENRGAYGYTF. The CDR3 nucleotides are TGCGCCAGCAGTGAGAACAGGGGGGCCTATGGCTACACCTTC.

V gene TRBV28 combines with J gene TRBJ2-3; D remains ambiguous. V lost 2 bases, J lost 6 bases, and 9 bases lay in between. The CDR3 length is 13 residues. The germline gives CDR1 MDHEN, CDR2 SYDVKM. The CDR3 coding sequence is TGTGCCAGCAGTTTAAGGGTAACGGATACGCAGTATTTT. Translating it yields CASSLRVTDTQYF.

The V call is TRBV3-1 (or the pseudogene TRBV3-2), the J call TRBJ1-1; no definite D call. V shed 5 bases and J shed 2 bases, with 9 bases lying between them. Per the germline V gene, CDR1 is LGHDT and CDR2 is YNNKEL (reference sequence). The CDR3 spans 13 residues. CDR3 sequence reads: CASSGGLNTEAFF. CDR3 sequence (DNA): TGTGCCAGCAGCGGCGGACTTAACACTGAAGCTTTCTTT.

This sequence joins TRBV6-2 or TRBV6-3 and TRBJ1-5; no firm D call. CDR3 length: 18 residues. Germline values: CDR1 MNHEY, CDR2 SVGEGT. Trimming took off 0 bases at V and 5 bases at J, with 20 bases between the two ends. The CDR3 sequence: CASSYSQTQIISYQPQHF. The CDR3 nucleotides read TGTGCCAGCAGTTACTCTCAGACACAGATTATCAGCTATCAGCCCCAGCATTTT.

This sequence joins TRBV29-1 and TRBJ2-3, with D uncertain. The V gene lost 0 bases and the J gene lost 5 bases, with 9 bases spanning the gap. CDR1 and CDR2 from the germline V gene are SQVTM and ANQGSEA. This CDR3 has 13 residues. The CDR3: CSVEEGRGDTQYF. The CDR3, as DNA: TGCAGCGTTGAAGAAGGGCGCGGAGATACGCAGTATTTT.

The chain employs TRBV5-5 and TRBJ2-7, with D tentatively TRBD1 or TRBD2 (5 bases each). The CDR3 has 14 residues. Trimming cost V 1 base and J 0 bases, with 8 bases left between them. Germline CDR1 SGHKS, CDR2 YYEKEE (reference sequence). The CDR3 nucleotides read TGTGCCAGCAGCTTGTATGGGGGCTCCTACGAGCAGTACTTC. Protein: CASSLYGGSYEQYF.

The chain joins TRBV11-2 to TRBJ1-4; D remains ambiguous. CDR1 is SGHAT and CDR2 is FQNNGV in the germline V gene. The CDR3 runs 13 residues. The V and J ends lost 5 bases and 5 bases respectively, with 9 bases between them. CDR3 DNA: TGTGCCAGCAGCCCCGCGCTGAATGAAAAACTGTTTTTT. Protein: CASSPALNEKLFF.

V usage is TRBV10-3 and J usage is TRBJ1-1, with D maybe TRBD1 (5 bases). This CDR3 contains 14 residues. V was shortened by 3 bases and J by 5 bases, with 13 bases between the two germline ends. The V gene's germline CDR1 is ENHRY and CDR2 SYGVKD. The CDR3 DNA reads as TGTGCCATCAGTGACCCTTCGACAGAAACTGAAGCTTTCTTT. This gives the protein CAISDPSTETEAFF.

V is TRBV18 and J is TRBJ1-6; D remains unclear. Trimming shortened V by 1 base and J by 7 bases, and 11 bases separated the two germline ends. CDR3 length equals 15 residues. CDR1 and CDR2 (germline): KGHSH, LQKENI. The CDR3 protein is CASSPLGPLNSPLHF. CDR3 nucleotides: TGTGCCAGCTCACCACTCGGACCACTAAATTCACCCCTCCACTTT.

This chain joins TRBV7-2 and TRBJ1-2; D perhaps matches TRBD1 (5 bases). V lost 1 base, J lost 4 bases, and 10 bases lay in between. Per germline, CDR1 SGHTA and CDR2 FQGNSA. The CDR3 is made up of 14 amino acids. CDR3 coding DNA: TGTGCCAGCAGCTTAGACAGGAACCTCTATGGCTACACCTTC. It codes for CASSLDRNLYGYTF.

V and J are TRBV5-5 and TRBJ2-3; 9 bases align to TRBD2. The trim removed 2 bases at V and 5 bases at J, leaving 6 bases unmatched. Germline V gene data show CDR1 as SGHKS and CDR2 as YYEKEE (reference sequence). The CDR3 has 15 residues. The CDR3 DNA is TGTGCCAGCAGCTTAGGGGGCGGGGGGGGAGATACGCAGTATTTT. Its protein is CASSLGGGGGDTQYF.

The V and J genes are TRBV5-4 and TRBJ1-1; D uncertain. The CDR3 is made up of 15 amino acids. CDR1 is SGHNT, CDR2 YYREEE, per germline (reference sequence). V was trimmed by 0 bases and J by 3 bases, leaving 12 bases between them. CDR3 sequence reads: CASSLAVKRDTEAFF. The CDR3 DNA follows: TGTGCCAGCAGCTTGGCCGTCAAGAGAGACACTGAAGCTTTCTTT.

This clone was recorded once. The chain couples TRBV6-5 to TRBJ2-1, with a possible D match to TRBD2 (5 bases). CDR1 MNHEY and CDR2 SVGAGI come from the germline V gene. Trimming shortened V by 0 bases and J by 6 bases, and 15 bases separated the two germline ends. The CDR3 loop spans 16 amino acids. The CDR3: CASSYSLAGSLNEQFF. DNA for the CDR3: TGTGCCAGCAGTTACTCTCTAGCAGGCTCACTCAATGAGCAGTTCTTC.

The chain is built from TRBV6-2 or TRBV6-3 and TRBJ1-1, with D hard to call. V gave up 6 bases and J gave up 3 bases, with 14 bases separating them. The CDR3 loop spans 14 amino acids. Germline CDR1 and CDR2: MNHEY and SVGEGT. The CDR3 nucleotides read TGTGCCAGCAGCCCCCCACAGAGGGACACTGAAGCTTTCTTT. Protein sequence: CASSPPQRDTEAFF.

The chain employs TRBV21-1 and TRBJ1-5. TRBV21-1 is assigned pseudogene status. There are 16 residues in the CDR3. DNA for the CDR3: TGTGCCAGCAGCGATCCGGGGGCCTTTAGCAATCAGCCCCAGCATTTT. This translates into CASSDPGAFSNQPQHF.

J is TRBJ1-1 and V is TRBV28, with 9 bases matching TRBD1. Trimming removed 6 bases from V and 6 bases from J; junction bases left unmatched: 8. This CDR3 has 14 amino acids. Germline-derived CDR1 and CDR2 are MDHEN and SYDVKM. The CDR3, as DNA: TGTGCCAGCAGGCACCGGGACAGGGTCTCTGAAGCTTTCTTT. Protein sequence: CASRHRDRVSEAFF.

The chain links TRBV28 to TRBJ1-4, with a weak D call TRBD1 (5 bases). Trimming stripped 8 bases from V and 8 bases from J, with 15 bases between. The V gene's germline CDR1 is MDHEN and CDR2 SYDVKM. The length of the CDR3 is 13 residues. The CDR3 sequence is CASGTSSGEKLFF. CDR3 in DNA: TGTGCCAGCGGGACCAGCTCCGGAGAAAAACTGTTTTTT.

The rearrangement joins TRBV20-1 to TRBJ1-2; 8 bases align to TRBD1. The V gene's germline CDR1 is DFQATT and CDR2 SNEGSKA (reference sequence). The CDR3 loop spans 15 amino acids. J gave up 4 bases and V 3 bases, and 10 bases lay outside the gene matches. In DNA, the CDR3 is TGCAGTGCTAGTGGCGGGGACAGGCTGTTCTATGGCTACACCTTC. Its protein is CSASGGDRLFYGYTF.

This chain joins TRBV19 and TRBJ1-5; TRBD1 aligns across 7 bases. This CDR3 contains 18 residues. The V gene's germline CDR1 is LNHDA and CDR2 SQIVND (reference sequence). V lost 3 bases and J lost 7; bases outside the gene matches: 18. The CDR3 DNA follows: TGTGCCAGTAGTATTCCGTCGGACAGGAATGACCTACTACAGCCCCAGCATTTT. Translating gives CASSIPSDRNDLLQPQHF.

The rearrangement links TRBV19 to TRBJ2-7; TRBD1 or TRBD2 may be the D gene (5 bases each). The CDR3 length is 15 residues. The germline V gene has CDR1 LNHDA and CDR2 SQIVND (reference sequence). V lost 3 bases and J 1 base, leaving 13 bases between the germline ends. CDR3 in DNA: TGTGCCAGTAGTATCGCCATGGGACCATCCTACGAGCAGTACTTC. It codes for CASSIAMGPSYEQYF.

The V and J genes are TRBV28 and TRBJ2-5; no clear D gene. This CDR3 contains 13 residues. V gave up 3 bases and J gave up 2 bases, with 7 bases separating them. The V gene's germline CDR1 is MDHEN and CDR2 SYDVKM. CDR3 nucleotide sequence: TGTGCCAGCAGTTTCGGTGGGCAAGAGACCCAGTACTTC. Residues: CASSFGGQETQYF.

This clone occurred a few times. J is TRBJ1-4 and V is TRBV6-5; the match to TRBD1 covers 10 bases. The V and J ends lost 6 bases and 7 bases, in that order; junction bases with no gene match: 8. Germline CDR1 and CDR2: MNHEY and SVGAGI. This CDR3 has 15 residues. This chain's CDR3 is CASRRTGTGVEKLFF. The CDR3 region has the DNA TGTGCCAGCAGACGGACCGGGACAGGGGTTGAAAAACTGTTTTTT.

The chain employs TRBV5-1 and TRBJ1-5; possible D gene TRBD1, 5 bases. Trimming shortened V by 2 bases and J by 5 bases, and 8 bases separated the two germline ends. Germline V gives CDR1 SGHRS, CDR2 YFSETQ. This CDR3 is 13 amino acids long. The CDR3, as DNA: TGCGCCAGCAGCTTAGGGGTTGATCAGCCCCAGCATTTT. This sequence encodes CASSLGVDQPQHF. Together with reference TRBV5-1 and TRBJ1-5, the CDR3 gives the full variable domain: KAGVTQTPRYLIKTRGQQVTLSCSPISGHRSVSWYQQTPGQGLQFLFEYFSETQRNKGNFPGRFSGRQFSNSRSEMNVSTLELGDSALYLCASSLGVDQPQHFGDGTRLSIL.

The count of this clone is one. V usage is TRBV2 and J usage is TRBJ2-4; 10 bases are shared with TRBD1. CDR3 length equals 12 residues. Germline CDR1 reads SNHLY; CDR2 reads FYNNEI. V was pared by 8 bases and J by 6 bases, with 1 base of the junction left unmatched. The CDR3 protein is CASGQGGNIQYF. In DNA form, the CDR3 reads TGTGCCAGCGGACAGGGGGGAAACATTCAGTACTTC.